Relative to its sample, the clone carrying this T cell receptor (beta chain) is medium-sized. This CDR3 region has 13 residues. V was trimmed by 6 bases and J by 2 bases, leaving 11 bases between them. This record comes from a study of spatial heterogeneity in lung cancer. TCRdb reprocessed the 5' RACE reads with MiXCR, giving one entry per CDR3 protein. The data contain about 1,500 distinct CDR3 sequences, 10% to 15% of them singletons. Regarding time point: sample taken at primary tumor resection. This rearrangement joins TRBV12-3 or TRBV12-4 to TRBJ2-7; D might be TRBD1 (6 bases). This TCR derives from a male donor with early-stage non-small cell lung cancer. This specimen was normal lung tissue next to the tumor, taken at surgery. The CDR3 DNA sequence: TGTGCCAGCAGCCCCACAGGGACCTACGAGCAGTACTTC. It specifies CASSPTGTYEQYF.